Given below is one TCR beta chain in context. Its binding antigen is unknown. No much larger clone exists at a distance of one base, and base qualities are not known. The reads were generated on an Illumina HiSeq 1500. TCRdb trimmed public reads at Q25 via fastp, called clones via MiXCR and kept in-frame beta chains. Rows are combined by CDR3 protein, so each entry shows the most common genes and DNA. Present in this sample are around 710,000 distinct CDR3 sequences, around 29% of which were seen just once. The top ten hold around 14% of the sample. The data originate from a study of T cell repertoires in cytomegalovirus infection (dated by TCRdb to the late 2010s). About the full investigation: The peptide stimulations were aimed at well-studied HLA-B-restricted epitopes as well as recently identified HLA-C-restricted CMV epitopes, whose presentation resists viral immunomodulation. Donor HLA type was relevant to the analysis, because carriage of CMV infection together with the matching HLA type was indicated by public TCR beta signatures.

Reading the label with the study, this specimen's treatment or condition is: in vitro stimulation with specific CMV peptide epitopes to enrich CMV-specific T cells. The investigation overall reported the following: The ex vivo response was dominated by HLA-C-restricted CMV-specific TCR beta clonotypes, which also provided the single most frequent clonotype in two of eight donors. In both this cohort and an independent cohort of several hundred donors, the cumulative frequency of public TCR beta family members distinguished carriers of CMV infection plus the relevant HLA type.

The CDR3 measures 20 amino acids from cysteine to phenylalanine. The entry retains the CDR3 DNA only, 60 bases that are in frame from base 1. V is clipped by 2 bases and J by 1 base, and the sequence between their germline boundaries is 25 bases long. CDR1 SGHTA and CDR2 FQGNSA were looked up in the germline V gene. This specimen was cultured CD8+ T cells from PBMCs, taken from culture after CMV antigen stimulation. The chain is encoded by TRBV7-2 joined to TRBJ2-3, with no reliable assignment of the D segment. This TCR was recovered from a human donor in good health (CMV status not recorded). Some clones in this sample may be carry-over from other donors' samples. The CDR3 sequence is CASSLSIGLLLFPGTDTQYF. The base sequence is TGTGCCAGCAGCTTATCAATTGGATTGTTACTCTTCCCAGGCACAGATACGCAGTATTTT.